Only a few counts were recorded for the clone carrying this T cell receptor (beta chain). The CDR3 runs to 14 residues. Germline V lookup: CDR1 SGHVS, CDR2 FQNEAQ. V was clipped by 3 bases and J by 6 bases, with 14 bases between them. These data come from a study of patients and donors after allogeneic stem cell transplantation. MiXCR, applied by TCRdb to the RT-PCR reads, yields one record per CDR3 protein. The sample yields tens of thousands of distinct CDR3 sequences, around 46% seen once. This clonotype was obtained from a human donor who was either an allogeneic HSCT recipient or a stem cell or donor lymphocyte infusion donor (not recorded which). It is not recorded whose cells these are; they may come from a transplant donor. What was sequenced was blood, either unsorted or a sorted T cell fraction (not recorded which). This rearrangement joins TRBV7-8 to TRBJ1-1; TRBD1 might be the D (6 bases). In nucleotides, the CDR3 is TGTGCCAGCAGCTTTACAGGGCTTGCCCCTGAAGCTTTCTTT. Translation gives CASSFTGLAPEAFF.